This T cell receptor beta chain was profiled in a study of radiation and T cells in renal cell carcinoma (dated by TCRdb to between 2020 and 2021). Background on the whole study: The samples were obtained from a clinical trial, where primary renal cell carcinomas were treated with 15 Gy stereotactic body radiation therapy and then removed by nephrectomy 4 weeks afterward. Across all 50 or so samples, under 4,500,000 unique CDR3 nucleotide sequences, encoding 2.5 million to 3 million unique CDR3 amino acid sequences, were identified. In total, approximately 51 samples, comprising 25 or so tumors and roughly 27 peripheral blood samples, were subjected to TCR beta sequencing.

Details on this clone: The antigen it binds to is not known. Base qualities are not recorded, but no much larger clone differs from it by a single base.

The sample's time point label, decoded: baseline pretreatment blood. The sample's treatment or condition label is to be understood as: 15 Gy SBRT to primary tumor, nephrectomy 4 weeks later. To follow tumor-enriched clonotypes, peripheral blood was collected serially from radiation-treated patients at baseline and again at 2 weeks and 4 weeks after SBRT. Renal cell carcinoma with clear cell pathology was present in all patients. Genomic DNA for TCR sequencing was prepared using the QIAamp DNA Blood Mini Kit (Qiagen). Samples were included in the analyses only if all quality control checks were passed. Study-wide findings and limitations: In blood, the top tumor clonotypes increased from baseline to 2 weeks after radiation and then shrank by 4 weeks, which suggests a temporary expansion of tumor-resident clones. Blood repertoire dynamics were not followed beyond 4 weeks after treatment. Because no pretreatment tumor biopsies were available, whether clonotypes were present in the tumor at baseline could not be determined. With a single-armed trial design, the study had no way to address how radiation dose or scheduling affects the TCR repertoire.

The V end gives up 6 bases and the J end 2 bases, leaving 4 bases in the junction not matched to a gene. Including the terminal cysteine and phenylalanine, the CDR3 comprises 15 residues. Kept here is only the CDR3 DNA, which spans 45 bases and is read in frame from base 1. The germline V gene encodes CDR1 MNHNS and CDR2 SASEGT. The immunoSEQ kit was used, according to the manufacturer's recommendations, to generate TCR beta libraries from genomic DNA. To prepare the libraries, a first multiplex PCR with proprietary primers was run, followed by a second PCR that added unique barcodes, and a bead cleanup was done after each round. Each sample batch included a kit-provided positive control reaction and a negative control reaction. The final libraries were assessed on an Agilent 4200 TapeStation D1000 ScreenTape, pooled by volume, and quantified by qPCR. Sequencing was performed on an Illumina NextSeq500 using a MidOutput 150-cycle cartridge, with 156 Read1 cycles, 15 Index1 cycles, and the kit custom primers. The pooled library was loaded at approximately 1 pM, with an approximately 20% PhiX control spiked in. As for the authors' bioinformatics: Vendor-processed data were analyzed in R, with a clonotype defined as all T cells sharing the same CDR3 nucleotide sequence. For clone abundance analyses, frequencies were normalized to the 10,000 most abundant clones per sample. Before analysis, public T cell clones were removed, and these numbered fewer than six per sample on average. An abundance difference of at least 32-fold between compartments was the criterion for calling clonotypes tumor-enriched or baseline blood-enriched. A beta-binomial differential abundance model was used to identify clonotypes that were expanded or contracted between blood time points. Tumor-blood repertoire similarity was measured with the Baroni-Urbani and Buser coefficient, and group comparisons used two-tailed Wilcoxon tests in R. Held by TCRdb, this immuneACCESS table contains in-frame sequences only and omits some clones. Under half of the omission traces to an unresolved V gene where checked; the cause of the rest is unknown. That table supplies the V and J calls and clone size; D and trimming were determined from the DNA. Present in this sample are 150,000 or so clones, about 88% of which were seen just once. Around 4.4% of the sample is held by the ten biggest clonotypes.

The receptor was isolated from an older woman with renal cell carcinoma. The rearrangement combines TRBV6-1 with TRBJ2-6, and 7 bases in between align with TRBD2. The input for sequencing was blood, taken from a patient whose treatment included radiotherapy and nephrectomy. CDR3 region: CASRSAGAGANVLTF. The nucleotide sequence reads TGTGCCAGCAGGTCCGCGGGGGCTGGGGCCAACGTCCTGACTTTC.